This TCR beta chain was found in a study of response to subunit inactivated influenza vaccine. Findings and caveats of the study: Every seasonal influenza vaccination brings in few new T cells, the authors suggested.

TCRdb reprocessed the RT-PCR reads via MiXCR and lists one record per CDR3 protein. Among around 470,000 distinct CDR3 sequences listed, approximately 7.7% were seen once. This clonotype was observed at least ten times. Its antigen is unidentified. The CDR3 length is 12 residues. Germline assignment: CDR1 ENHRY and CDR2 SYGVKD. Trimming left V 6 bases short and J 9 bases short, with 14 bases between. Sample: PBMCs from blood, taken roughly 24 months after vaccination. The sequence was obtained from a man aged 45 to 70 who received an inactivated influenza vaccine. The chain employs TRBV10-3 and TRBJ1-2; weak D call: TRBD1 (6 bases). The chain's CDR3 is CAIRVDRLRYTF. For the CDR3, the DNA is TGTGCCATCAGGGTGGACAGACTTCGCTACACCTTC.